What follows describes a single TCR beta chain. Its antigen is not identified. Library preparation (for TCRbeta) was performed with unique molecular identifiers. TCRdb recomputed calls from the PCR reads with MiXCR, one row per CDR3 protein. Among about 600,000 distinct CDR3 sequences listed, 13% were seen once. These data are taken from a study of T-cell reconstitution after alpha-beta-depleted transplantation in children. Whole-study results and caveats: The study reportedly traced alpha-beta T cells about two months after transplant to several hundred expanded graft clones.

V lost 4 bases, J lost 2 bases, and 4 bases lay in between. The CDR3 is 11 amino acids. Germline assignment: CDR1 SQVTM and CDR2 ANQGSEA. The chain recombines TRBV29-1 with TRBJ2-3, with D unclear. The sequencing here drew on PBMCs, mostly from graft donor cells, taken 360 days after TCRalphabeta/CD19-depleted stem cell transplant. The sequence was collected from a male patient younger than 18 who had a stem cell transplant for acute myeloid leukemia, so the T cells may come from the graft donor. CDR3 region: CSVAHTDTQYF. CDR3 bases: TGCAGCGTTGCTCACACAGATACGCAGTATTTT.